The 16 T cell receptor beta chains in this list originate from one sample, sequenced in a study of blood T cell repertoires in COVID-19. TCRdb keeps only in-frame clones here, not all; method: immunoSEQ multiplex PCR. The sample holds 190,000 or so clones, about 87% seen once. Input material: peripheral blood. The receptor set was obtained from a man between 35 and 55 years old with active or convalescent COVID-19.

In this sample, this clone turned up once. CDR3 in amino acids: CASSYLGRAMYTEAFF. The CDR3 DNA sequence: TGTGCCAGCAGCTACCTAGGGAGGGCCATGTACACTGAAGCTTTCTTT. This chain joins TRBV5-8 and TRBJ1-1; D remains ambiguous. V was trimmed by 3 bases and J by 3 bases, leaving 18 bases between them. Germline CDR1 SGHTS, CDR2 YDEGEE. This CDR3 contains 16 residues.

The chain joins TRBV29-1 to TRBJ2-3, with TRBD2 identical over 9 bases. Germline-derived CDR1 and CDR2 are SQVTM and ANQGSEA. The junction had 6 bases not matched to a gene; V was cut back by 6 bases and J by 2 bases. The CDR3 has 14 residues. The CDR3, as DNA: TGCAGCGTGAAACTAGCGGGTTTCACAGATACGCAGTATTTT. It codes for CSVKLAGFTDTQYF.

The chain has TRBV2 and TRBJ2-5; 8 nucleotides agree with TRBD1. This CDR3 is 17 amino acids long. V lost 3 bases to trimming and J lost 3 bases; unmatched junction nucleotides: 12. CDR1 and CDR2 (germline): SNHLY, FYNNEI. The CDR3 DNA follows: TGTGCCAGCAGTGACAGGACAGGGTTTTTGAAGGAAGAGACCCAGTACTTC. It yields the protein CASSDRTGFLKEETQYF.

The V and J genes are TRBV18 and TRBJ2-3; perhaps TRBD2 as D (6 bases). The CDR3 has 18 amino acids. Germline assignment: CDR1 KGHSH and CDR2 LQKENI. V lost 1 base and J 0 bases, leaving 17 bases between the germline ends. CDR3 nucleotides: TGTGCCAGCTCACCACGGTCTTGGGCGGGGTCTAGCACAGATACGCAGTATTTT. Protein product: CASSPRSWAGSSTDTQYF.

The genes are TRBV2 and TRBJ2-3; D uncertain. V shed 4 bases and J shed 1 base, with 12 bases lying between them. The CDR3 totals 15 residues. The germline V gene has CDR1 SNHLY and CDR2 FYNNEI. CDR3: CASSVVSRGTDTQYF. As DNA, the CDR3 is TGTGCCAGCAGTGTAGTCAGCCGGGGCACAGATACGCAGTATTTT.

The chain combines TRBV6-5 with TRBJ2-3; the match to TRBD2 covers 7 bases. J lost 4 bases, V lost 2 bases, and 3 bases had no gene match. CDR1 and CDR2 (germline): MNHEY, SVGAGI. CDR3 length: 14 amino acids. The CDR3 loop is CASSYAGDSDTQYF. CDR3 in DNA: TGTGCCAGCAGTTACGCGGGGGACTCAGATACGCAGTATTTT.

The chain employs TRBV3-1 (or the pseudogene TRBV3-2) and TRBJ1-2; a weak D match, TRBD1 (6 bases). Germline assignment: CDR1 LGHDT and CDR2 YNNKEL (reference sequence). The CDR3 contains 13 residues. Between the trimmed V and J ends, which lost 4 bases and 2 bases, there was a span of 8 bases. CDR3 region: CASSRDRNYGYTF. In DNA form, the CDR3 reads TGTGCCAGCAGCCGAGACAGGAACTATGGCTACACCTTC.

This chain uses TRBV5-1 with TRBJ1-5; no definite D call. Trimming shortened V by 0 bases and J by 5 bases, and 9 bases separated the two germline ends. There are 14 residues in the CDR3. Germline loops: CDR1 SGHRS, CDR2 YFSETQ. CDR3 amino acids: CASSLGLGDQPQHF. The CDR3 coding sequence is TGCGCCAGCAGCTTGGGCCTCGGGGATCAGCCCCAGCATTTT.

The CDR3: CASSPGTGPHQETQYF. Written as DNA, the CDR3 is TGTGCCAGCAGTCCCGGGACAGGGCCGCACCAAGAGACCCAGTACTTC. The chain couples TRBV28 to TRBJ2-5; 9 bases are shared with TRBD1. The CDR3 is 16 amino acids. V was clipped by 5 bases and J by 0 bases; unmatched bases: 7. Germline CDR1 and CDR2: MDHEN and SYDVKM.

The genes are TRBV12-5 and TRBJ1-5; 8 positions agree with TRBD1. Germline V gene sequence: CDR1 LGHNT, CDR2 FRNRAP. Losses at the gene ends were 2 bases for V and 5 bases for J; bases not matched to a gene: 2. The CDR3 runs to 14 residues. The CDR3 DNA reads as TGTGCTAGTGGTTTGCCGGACAGGGATCAGCCCCAGCATTTT. Translated: CASGLPDRDQPQHF. Together with reference TRBV12-5 and TRBJ1-5, the CDR3 gives the full variable domain: DARVTQTPRHKVTEMGQEVTMRCQPILGHNTVFWYRQTMMQGLELLAYFRNRAPLDDSGMPKDRFSAEMPDATLATLKIQPSEPRDSAVYFCASGLPDRDQPQHFGDGTRLSIL.

The CDR3 spells CAWNSMYRGSPLHF. CDR3 nucleotide sequence: TGTGCCTGGAATAGTATGTACAGGGGATCTCCCCTCCACTTT. The chain combines TRBV30 with TRBJ1-6, with TRBD1 matching over 7 bases. Germline CDR1 and CDR2: GTSNPN and SVGIG (reference sequence). This CDR3 is built from 14 residues. V was pared by 4 bases and J by 13 bases, with 13 bases of the junction left unmatched.

CDR3 loop: CASSPGGRRTDTQYF. CDR3 sequence (DNA): TGTGCCAGCAGCCCGGGAGGCCGTCGTACAGATACGCAGTATTTT. The chain combines TRBV9 with TRBJ2-3, with 7 bases lining up with TRBD2. The CDR3 spans 15 residues. V gave up 4 bases and J gave up 3 bases; unmatched junction bases: 8. The V gene's germline CDR1 is SGDLS and CDR2 YYNGEE.

The chain recombines TRBV30 with TRBJ2-2; tentative D call: TRBD1 (6 bases). The CDR3 has 13 residues. V was shortened by 5 bases and J by 4 bases, with 11 bases between the two germline ends. Per germline, CDR1 GTSNPN and CDR2 SVGIG (reference sequence). As DNA, the CDR3 is TGTGCCTGGGGGACACAGGCCACCGGGGAGCTGTTTTTT. Translation: CAWGTQATGELFF. The whole variable domain, filled in from reference TRBV30 and TRBJ2-2, reads SQTIHQWPATLVQPVGSPLSLECTVEGTSNPNLYWYRQAAGRGLQLLFYSVGIGQISSEVPQNLSASRPQDRQFILSSKKLLLSDSGFYLCAWGTQATGELFFGEGSRLTVL.

In the case of this clone: An end of the junction differs from the germline gene, which may be a read error. The chain couples TRBV27 to TRBJ1-5, with 7 positions matching TRBD1. The CDR3 has 14 residues. Germline V gives CDR1 MNHEY, CDR2 SMNVEV (reference sequence). The CDR3 spells CASSFKGGKQPQHF. Written as DNA, the CDR3 is TGTGCCAGCAGTTTTAAAGGGGGCAAACAGCCCCAGCATTTT.

V is TRBV29-1 and J is TRBJ2-2, with a weak D call TRBD2 (6 bases). From germline, CDR1 is SQVTM and CDR2 ANQGSEA. Trimming removed 6 bases at V and 2 bases at J, with 16 bases between. The CDR3 totals 15 residues. CDR3 loop: CSVAPGGVNTGELFF. In DNA form, the CDR3 reads TGCAGCGTGGCCCCTGGCGGGGTCAACACCGGGGAGCTGTTTTTT.

This sequence joins TRBV19 and TRBJ1-5; D is possibly TRBD1 (6 bases). CDR1 is LNHDA, CDR2 SQIVND, per germline (reference sequence). The V end lost 4 bases, the J end lost 6 bases, and 16 bases lay between the germline ends. CDR3 length: 15 amino acids. CDR3 nucleotides: TGTGCCAGTAGTAGCCGGACAGAAGGGACTCAGCCCCAGCATTTT. This encodes CASSSRTEGTQPQHF.